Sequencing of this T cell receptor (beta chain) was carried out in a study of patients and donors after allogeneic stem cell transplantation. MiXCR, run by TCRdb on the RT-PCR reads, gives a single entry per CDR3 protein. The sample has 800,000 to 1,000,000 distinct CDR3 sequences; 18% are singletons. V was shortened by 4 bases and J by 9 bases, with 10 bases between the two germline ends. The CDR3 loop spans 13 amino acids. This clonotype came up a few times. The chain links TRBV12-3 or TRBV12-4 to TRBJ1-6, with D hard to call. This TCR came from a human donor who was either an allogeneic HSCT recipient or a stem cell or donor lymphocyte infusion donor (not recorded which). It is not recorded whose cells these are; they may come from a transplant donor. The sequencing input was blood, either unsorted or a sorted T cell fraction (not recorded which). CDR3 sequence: CASSSEKGSPLHF. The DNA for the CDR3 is TGTGCCAGCAGTTCCGAAAAAGGTTCACCCCTCCACTTT.